Below, 5 T cell receptor beta chains from the same sample are listed, as sequenced in a study of T cell clonotyping in hematopoietic cell transplantation. The protocol was immunoSEQ multiplex PCR, while the TCRdb copy is restricted to in-frame clones and leaves out a portion. The sample lists over 6,000 clones; around 87% were seen once. Sequencing used peripheral blood mononuclear cells, obtained 100 days after allogeneic stem cell transplant. These receptors originate from a female patient aged 40-49 years who had an allogeneic stem cell transplant from a related donor, so the T cells may come from the graft donor. Some clones in this sample may be carry-over from other donors' samples.

The chain has TRBV7-3 and TRBJ2-6, with D unclear. This CDR3 is 16 amino acids long. Germline V gene data show CDR1 as SGHTA and CDR2 as FQGTGA. The ends were cut back, 5 bases at V and 0 bases at J, with 11 bases in the middle. Here the CDR3 reads CASSLQTSSGANVLTF. In DNA form, the CDR3 reads TGTGCCAGCAGCCTTCAGACTTCCTCTGGGGCCAACGTCCTGACTTTC.

CDR3 nucleotides: TGCGCCAGCAGTCAATCGAGGCAGGGGCAGGATACGCAGTATTTT. It specifies CASSQSRQGQDTQYF. This rearrangement joins TRBV23-1 to TRBJ2-3; D might be TRBD1 (6 bases). TRBV23-1 is an open reading frame, and its role is uncertain. V was cut by 0 bases and J by 6 bases, with 13 bases left in between. The CDR3 extends over 15 amino acids.

This chain joins TRBV7-9 and TRBJ2-7, with 8 bases that match TRBD1. The CDR3 runs to 15 residues. Germline loops: CDR1 SEHNR, CDR2 FQNEAQ (reference sequence). The junction had 3 bases not matched to a gene; V was cut back by 0 bases and J by 2 bases. For the CDR3, the DNA is TGTGCCAGCAGCTTAGCCAGGGGGCCAACCTACGAGCAGTACTTC. It translates to CASSLARGPTYEQYF. The variable domain in full, completed from reference TRBV7-9 and TRBJ2-7, reads DTGVSQNPRHKITKRGQNVTFRCDPISEHNRLYWYRQTLGQGPEFLTYFQNEAQLEKSRLLSDRFSAERPKGSFSTLEIQRTEQGDSAMYLCASSLARGPTYEQYFGPGTRLTVT.

The chain employs TRBV6-6 and TRBJ2-7; TRBD2 might be the D (6 bases). This CDR3 is 15 amino acids long. Trimming pared 2 bases from V and 0 bases from J, leaving 11 bases between. Germline CDR1 MNHNY, CDR2 SVGAGI (reference sequence). As DNA, the CDR3 is TGTGCCAGCAGTTACACGGGACTTGGCTCCTACGAGCAGTACTTC. As protein: CASSYTGLGSYEQYF.

The chain carries TRBV15 and TRBJ1-1; the D gene is possibly TRBD1 (5 bases). This CDR3 contains 16 residues. Germline V CDR1 and CDR2: LNHNV, YYDKDF (reference sequence). The V end was cut by 0 bases, the J end by 6 bases, with 17 bases between. This CDR3 is CATSRDRGTADPEAFF. CDR3 nucleotides: TGTGCCACCAGCAGAGATAGGGGTACGGCGGACCCTGAAGCTTTCTTT.